This T cell receptor beta chain was sequenced for a study of a mutant IDH1 vaccine in newly diagnosed glioma. Here immunoSEQ multiplex PCR was the method, and the copy in TCRdb shows in-frame clones only, minus some. In the table there are around 69,000 clones, around nine tenths of which are singletons. The germline V gene encodes CDR1 SGHNT and CDR2 YYREEE (reference sequence). Trimming took 3 bases from V and 5 from J; bases not matched to a gene: 10. The CDR3 is made up of 15 amino acids. This clone was seen once. Its antigen is currently unknown. Time point in this sample: week 35, safety follow-up. The vaccine gave 300 ug of a 20-mer mutant IDH1 peptide subcutaneously per dose.

The source was PBMCs, collected from a glioma patient whose treatment included an IDH1 peptide vaccine. The chain carries TRBV5-4 and TRBJ2-5, with 7 bases lining up with TRBD2. This TCR was recovered from a young man with glioma. Here the CDR3 reads CASSSTRLATETQYF. CDR3 nucleotide sequence: TGTGCCAGCAGCTCGACTCGACTAGCTACGGAGACCCAGTACTTC.